Below are 11 T cell receptor beta chains sequenced from a single sample in a study of blood T cell repertoires in COVID-19. Method: immunoSEQ multiplex PCR; TCRdb's copy keeps in-frame clones and lacks some. This sample carries just under 90,000 clones, 70% to 90% of them seen once, and the ten largest clones take 2.9%. Input material: peripheral blood. The receptor set was obtained from a woman over 75 with acute or convalescent COVID-19.

A single count supports this clone. The chain employs TRBV18 and TRBJ1-2; D gene ambiguous. Germline V gene sequence: CDR1 KGHSH, CDR2 LQKENI. This CDR3 has 16 amino acids. The V gene lost 3 bases and the J gene lost 4 bases, with 18 bases spanning the gap. The CDR3 nucleotides read TGTGCCAGCTCACCCCTGGACGGAGCGGGCTCCTATGGCTACACCTTC. Its protein is CASSPLDGAGSYGYTF.

J is TRBJ2-2 and V is TRBV24-1, with 8 bases fitting TRBD1. The CDR3 totals 16 residues. Germline-derived CDR1 and CDR2 are KGHDR and SFDVKD. V was pared by 5 bases and J by 1 base, with 5 bases of the junction left unmatched. The CDR3 here is CATSGRDRLNTGELFF. CDR3 nucleotide sequence: TGTGCCACCAGTGGTAGGGACAGGCTGAACACCGGGGAGCTGTTTTTT.

The rearrangement links TRBV7-2 to TRBJ2-1, with D possibly matching TRBD2 (5 bases). CDR1 is SGHTA and CDR2 is FQGNSA in the germline V gene. The CDR3 totals 14 residues. V lost 2 bases to trimming and J lost 2 bases, with 7 bases between them. The CDR3 DNA is TGTGCCAGCAGCTTACCGGGAACCTACAATGAGCAGTTCTTC. Protein sequence: CASSLPGTYNEQFF.

This clone was detected a few times. CDR3 nucleotide sequence: TGTGCCAGGTCATTGGAGACCCAGTACTTC. It encodes CARSLETQYF. The V call is TRBV5-4, the J call TRBJ2-5; D is uncertain. This CDR3 has 10 amino acids. The V and J ends lost 8 bases and 5 bases respectively, with 7 bases between them. The germline gives CDR1 SGHNT, CDR2 YYREEE (reference sequence). Together with reference TRBV5-4 and TRBJ2-5, the CDR3 gives the full variable domain: ETGVTQSPTHLIKTRGQQVTLRCSSQSGHNTVSWYQQALGQGPQFIFQYYREEENGRGNFPPRFSGLQFPNYSSELNVNALELDDSALYLCARSLETQYFGPGTRLLVL.

The chain links TRBV7-9 to TRBJ2-1; 9 positions match TRBD2. The CDR3 is made up of 15 amino acids. Germline values: CDR1 SEHNR, CDR2 FQNEAQ (reference sequence). J gave up 5 bases and V 1 base, and 3 bases lay outside the gene matches. Here the CDR3 DNA reads TGTGCCAGCAGCTTAGGGGGACTAGCCAACAATGAGCAGTTCTTC. Translation gives CASSLGGLANNEQFF.

The genes are TRBV27 and TRBJ1-5; no reliable D call. CDR1 MNHEY and CDR2 SMNVEV come from the germline V gene (reference sequence). This CDR3 spans 14 amino acids. This chain's CDR3 is CAAPQVYSNQPQHF. The DNA for the CDR3 is TGTGCGGCACCTCAGGTGTATAGCAATCAGCCCCAGCATTTT.

The chain is built from TRBV6-5 and TRBJ1-4; D gene uncertain. V shed 6 bases and J shed 3 bases, with 8 bases lying between them. This CDR3 has 13 residues. Germline V lookup: CDR1 MNHEY, CDR2 SVGAGI. The CDR3 nucleotides are TGTGCCAGCAGGCAGGCCGCTAATGAAAAACTGTTTTTT. Translating gives CASRQAANEKLFF.

The chain carries TRBV6-5 and TRBJ2-3; 11 bases fit TRBD1. This CDR3 is 14 amino acids long. V lost 0 bases, J lost 13 bases, and 6 bases stayed unmatched. Germline CDR1 is MNHEY and CDR2 is SVGAGI. DNA for the CDR3: TGTGCCAGCAGTTACTCCGTCGGGACAGGGGGGGAGTATTTT. It translates to CASSYSVGTGGEYF.

The J gene is TRBJ2-7, the V gene TRBV6-5, with 9 bases matching TRBD1. J was trimmed by 5 bases and V by 5 bases; bases with no gene match: 7. The CDR3 consists of 14 residues. Looked up from germline, CDR1 is MNHEY and CDR2 is SVGAGI. The CDR3 region has the DNA TGTGCCAGCAGTCCGGGACAGGGAACGGACGAGCAGTACTTC. Its protein product is CASSPGQGTDEQYF.

The chain joins TRBV10-3 to TRBJ1-5, with 7 bases matching TRBD1. The CDR3 consists of 14 residues. Germline CDR1 is ENHRY and CDR2 is SYGVKD. J lost 2 bases, V lost 10 bases, and 8 bases had no gene match. The CDR3 is CASKTGTGNQPQHF. CDR3 nucleotide sequence: TGTGCCAGTAAAACCGGGACAGGCAATCAGCCCCAGCATTTT.

This clone was observed a handful of times. V usage is TRBV19 and J usage is TRBJ2-2; TRBD1 aligns across 7 bases. V lost 7 bases, J lost 1 base, and 9 bases stayed unmatched. The CDR3 covers 16 residues. Germline CDR1 LNHDA, CDR2 SQIVND (reference sequence). The CDR3 here is CASTRQGQLNTGELFF. CDR3 DNA: TGTGCCAGTACCAGGCAGGGACAGCTGAACACCGGGGAGCTGTTTTTT.